This T cell receptor (beta chain) was sequenced for a study of PD-1 blockade in mismatch repair-deficient tumors. Study background: Patients had roughly twelve mismatch repair-deficient cancer types, all previously treated and progressing. The study, taken as a whole, reports: Rapid post-treatment expansion, then contraction, generally preceding radiologic response, marked tumor-resident clones.

Using immunoSEQ multiplex PCR, the repertoire was profiled, and TCRdb retains in-frame clones only, with some absent. The sample holds some 84,000 clones, 81% seen once. Every patient had mismatch repair deficiency by PCR or immunohistochemistry. TCR sequencing covered a few patients who responded to pembrolizumab. A note on this clone: Its antigen remains unidentified.

The germline V gene has CDR1 DFQATT and CDR2 SNEGSKA (reference sequence). CDR3 length: 11 amino acids. V lost 1 base to trimming and J lost 9 bases, with 9 bases between them. The source of this sequence is an adult with mismatch repair-deficient cancer. The material sequenced was peripheral blood, taken 12 weeks after starting pembrolizumab. V usage is TRBV20-1 and J usage is TRBJ1-1; the D is unclear. The CDR3 DNA reads TGCAGTGCTAGAGTCGCATCCCAAGCTTTCTTT. The encoded protein is CSARVASQAFF.